The 30 T cell receptor beta chains in this list originate from one sample, sequenced in a study of control samples from healthy donors and cancer patients. Data came from immunoSEQ multiplex PCR; TCRdb stores just in-frame clones and leaves some out. The sample has approximately 100,000 clones, approximately 90% seen once. Material: blood. These receptors originate from a human donor in good health. The donor label of this sample is uncertain.

In its sample, this clone was seen once. This chain connects TRBV15 to TRBJ1-6; D not certain. This CDR3 has 16 residues. The germline V gene has CDR1 LNHNV and CDR2 YYDKDF (reference sequence). V dropped 0 bases and J dropped 9 bases, with 15 bases sitting between them. CDR3 sequence (DNA): TGTGCCACCAGCAGAGATTCACAGTACGGGAGTTCACCCCTCCACTTT. It specifies CATSRDSQYGSSPLHF.

The rearrangement links TRBV27 to TRBJ1-4; D remains unclear. The CDR3 sequence is 12 residues long. CDR1 MNHEY and CDR2 SMNVEV come from the germline V gene (reference sequence). Deletions cut 6 bases from V and 6 bases from J, with 8 bases between. CDR3 bases: TGTGCCAGCAGCGACCGGGATGAAAAACTGTTTTTT. Protein product: CASSDRDEKLFF.

This chain joins TRBV27 and TRBJ2-7; 10 bases are a match to TRBD1. V dropped 2 bases and J dropped 5; count of bases not matched to a gene: 6. Germline-derived CDR1 and CDR2 are MNHEY and SMNVEV (reference sequence). This CDR3 region has 15 residues. The CDR3 DNA reads as TGTGCCAGCAGTTTAAGAAGGGACAGGGGTCACGAGCAGTACTTC. This translates into CASSLRRDRGHEQYF.

CDR3 sequence reads: CASSVGQGYNEQFF. The DNA for the CDR3 is TGCGCCAGCAGTGTTGGACAGGGCTACAATGAGCAGTTCTTC. The chain links TRBV10-2 to TRBJ2-1; 8 bases fit TRBD1. The CDR3 totals 14 residues. Germline V gene lookup returns CDR1 WSHSY and CDR2 SAAADI. J gave up 3 bases and V 4 bases, and 2 bases lay outside the gene matches.

The gene calls are TRBV14 and TRBJ2-3, with 11 bases matching TRBD2. Trimming removed 3 bases from V and 0 bases from J; junction bases left unmatched: 11. The CDR3 extends over 19 amino acids. Germline V gives CDR1 SGHDN, CDR2 FVKESK. In DNA, the CDR3 is TGTGCCAGCAGCCACCGACTAGCGGGGACTTTTGAAAGCACAGATACGCAGTATTTT. This codes for CASSHRLAGTFESTDTQYF.

V gene TRBV3-1 (or the pseudogene TRBV3-2) combines with J gene TRBJ1-3; D is perhaps TRBD1 (6 bases). Germline loops: CDR1 LGHDT, CDR2 YNNKEL (reference sequence). Trimming removed 2 bases from V and 0 bases from J, with 14 bases in between. CDR3 size: 17 residues. The CDR3, as DNA: TGTGCCAGCAGCCAACCAAAGGGACATAGCTCTGGAAACACCATATATTTT. It encodes CASSQPKGHSSGNTIYF.

The CDR3: CASSGEVRGGQYF. DNA of the CDR3: TGTGCCAGCAGCGGGGAGGTTAGGGGCGGGCAGTACTTC. V is TRBV6-5 and J is TRBJ2-7; tentative D call: TRBD2 (6 bases). CDR1 is MNHEY and CDR2 is SVGAGI in the germline V gene. The CDR3 length is 13 residues. Trimming left V 6 bases short and J 9 bases short, with 18 bases between.

The genes are TRBV28 and TRBJ1-2; TRBD1 matches 9 bases. Germline trimming cut 7 bases from V and 0 bases from J; bases unmatched to any gene: 15. CDR3 length: 18 residues. Per the germline V gene, CDR1 is MDHEN and CDR2 is SYDVKM. The CDR3 spells CASNSLGTGNPTNYGYTF. The CDR3 nucleotides are TGTGCCAGCAACTCACTCGGGACAGGGAACCCTACTAACTATGGCTACACCTTC.

The V call is TRBV19, the J call TRBJ2-3, with D perhaps matching TRBD2 (6 bases). Trimming removed 3 bases from V and 1 base from J, with 14 bases in between. CDR1 is LNHDA, CDR2 SQIVND, per germline (reference sequence). The CDR3 covers 16 residues. The CDR3 DNA reads TGTGCCAGTAGTATTGCGTGGGGGGAGGGCACAGATACGCAGTATTTT. This translates into CASSIAWGEGTDTQYF.

The chain recombines TRBV18 with TRBJ1-4; D is ambiguous. V was cut by 8 bases and J by 0 bases, with 7 bases left in between. The CDR3 length is 13 residues. Germline CDR1 is KGHSH and CDR2 is LQKENI. The CDR3 DNA follows: TGTGCCAGCCCAAGATCAACTAATGAAAAACTGTTTTTT. Amino acids: CASPRSTNEKLFF.

The V and J genes are TRBV24-1 and TRBJ1-2; 10 positions agree with TRBD1. The germline V gene encodes CDR1 KGHDR and CDR2 SFDVKD. CDR3 size: 16 residues. V gave up 9 bases and J gave up 6 bases; unmatched junction bases: 15. The CDR3: CATFGTGEEGTHGYTF. For the CDR3, the DNA is TGTGCCACCTTTGGGACAGGGGAGGAGGGAACGCATGGCTACACCTTC.

The rearrangement uses TRBV7-2 and TRBJ1-5, with D unresolved. Germline values: CDR1 SGHTA, CDR2 FQGNSA. The CDR3 is made up of 15 amino acids. The V end was cut by 1 base, the J end by 6 bases, with 13 bases between. This CDR3 is CASSLDRHTSQPQHF. The CDR3 DNA is TGTGCCAGCAGCTTAGACCGACATACTTCTCAGCCCCAGCATTTT.

The chain employs TRBV6-5 and TRBJ2-1; 15 nucleotides line up with TRBD2. Germline CDR1 and CDR2: MNHEY and SVGAGI. The CDR3 sequence is 15 residues long. The V gene end was trimmed by 5 bases and the J gene end by 6 bases; junction bases not matched to a gene: 2. CDR3 region: CASSKGLAGGNEQFF. CDR3 coding DNA: TGTGCCAGCAGTAAGGGACTAGCGGGGGGCAATGAGCAGTTCTTC.

This clone was detected only a few times. The rearrangement joins TRBV7-9 to TRBJ1-2; tentative D call: TRBD1 (5 bases). The V gene's germline CDR1 is SEHNR and CDR2 FQNEAQ (reference sequence). The V end was cut by 1 base, the J end by 7 bases, with 19 bases between. CDR3 length: 16 residues. DNA for the CDR3: TGTGCCAGCAGCTTAGGGCAGGGAGCACCTATCTCTGGCTACACCTTC. Amino acids: CASSLGQGAPISGYTF.

The chain uses TRBV4-2 and TRBJ1-2; D gene unclear. Trimming stripped 0 bases from V and 1 base from J, with 12 bases between. This CDR3 is 16 amino acids long. The germline V gene has CDR1 LGHNA and CDR2 YNFKEQ. CDR3 protein: CASSQETPAFNYGYTF. CDR3 sequence (DNA): TGTGCCAGCAGCCAAGAGACCCCAGCCTTTAACTATGGCTACACCTTC.

The chain links TRBV20-1 to TRBJ2-4; no definite D call. V lost 4 bases, J lost 6 bases, and 7 bases lay in between. The CDR3 is made up of 11 amino acids. CDR1 is DFQATT and CDR2 is SNEGSKA in the germline V gene (reference sequence). The CDR3 nucleotides are TGCAGTGCTATCTTGACAAACATTCAGTACTTC. Translation: CSAILTNIQYF.

This clone was seen only once. The V call is TRBV7-3, the J call TRBJ2-5; 13 bases map to TRBD2. The CDR3 has 18 amino acids. V lost 1 base to trimming and J lost 1 base; unmatched junction nucleotides: 6. Per the germline V gene, CDR1 is SGHTA and CDR2 is FQGTGA. The CDR3 loop is CASSLKPLAGGLQETQYF. The CDR3 region has the DNA TGTGCCAGCAGCTTAAAACCACTAGCGGGGGGGCTCCAAGAGACCCAGTACTTC.

The CDR3 reads CSAASEYEQYF. The CDR3 DNA reads as TGCAGTGCTGCCTCGGAGTACGAGCAGTACTTC. This chain connects TRBV20-1 to TRBJ2-7; D ambiguous. Germline V gene data show CDR1 as DFQATT and CDR2 as SNEGSKA (reference sequence). V gave up 5 bases and J gave up 4 bases, with 9 bases separating them. The CDR3 has 11 residues.

V and J are TRBV27 and TRBJ1-4; 7 positions match TRBD1. The V segment lost 7 bases and the J segment 2 bases; nucleotides outside the gene matches: 10. Germline CDR1 reads MNHEY; CDR2 reads SMNVEV (reference sequence). The CDR3 totals 16 residues. DNA for the CDR3: TGTGCCAGCATGCCACAGGGGAGTGGTACTAATGAAAAACTGTTTTTT. Its protein is CASMPQGSGTNEKLFF.

This chain joins TRBV19 and TRBJ1-1, with D tentatively TRBD1 (5 bases). The V and J ends lost 4 bases and 1 base respectively, with 16 bases between them. Germline V lookup: CDR1 LNHDA, CDR2 SQIVND (reference sequence). This CDR3 region has 16 residues. CDR3 residues: CASSTAFWGGNTEAFF. In DNA, the CDR3 is TGTGCCAGTAGTACCGCATTCTGGGGGGGGAACACTGAAGCTTTCTTT.

This clone appeared a single time. The gene calls are TRBV5-8 and TRBJ1-6; 8 nucleotides agree with TRBD1. The length of the CDR3 is 15 residues. Germline lookup yields CDR1 SGHTS and CDR2 YDEGEE. J lost 7 bases, V lost 6 bases, and 9 bases had no gene match. The CDR3 region has the DNA TGTGCCAGCACCCTATCGAGACAGGGGAATTCACCCCTCCACTTT. Residues: CASTLSRQGNSPLHF.

The chain uses TRBV6-1 and TRBJ2-7; 8 bases line up with TRBD1. The germline V gene encodes CDR1 MNHNS and CDR2 SASEGT. Trimming took 3 bases from V and 0 from J; bases not matched to a gene: 4. This CDR3 region has 15 residues. DNA for the CDR3: TGTGCCAGCAGTGAGGGGCAGGGGGCCTCCTACGAGCAGTACTTC. Its translation is CASSEGQGASYEQYF.

The chain joins TRBV9 to TRBJ2-1; D gene uncertain. The CDR3 has 13 amino acids. Trimming pared 3 bases from V and 3 bases from J, leaving 7 bases between. Germline CDR1 and CDR2: SGDLS and YYNGEE. The CDR3 sequence is CASSAPVYNEQFF. The CDR3 coding sequence is TGTGCCAGCAGCGCCCCCGTCTACAATGAGCAGTTCTTC.

This chain uses TRBV5-1 with TRBJ1-1; 8 bases match TRBD1. V was pared by 4 bases and J by 6 bases, with 8 bases of the junction left unmatched. CDR3 size: 14 residues. Germline CDR1 is SGHRS and CDR2 is YFSETQ. The DNA of the CDR3 is TGCGCCAGCAGCCGAGGACAGGGCTGGGCTGAAGCTTTCTTT. This codes for CASSRGQGWAEAFF.

This chain joins TRBV19 and TRBJ2-7; maybe TRBD2 (5 bases). Germline V gene sequence: CDR1 LNHDA, CDR2 SQIVND (reference sequence). Trimming took off 5 bases at V and 2 bases at J, with 16 bases between the two ends. This CDR3 comprises 15 residues. For the CDR3, the DNA is TGTGCCAGTAGTCCTTTACCCCCCGGGACCTACGAGCAGTACTTC. Protein sequence: CASSPLPPGTYEQYF.

J is TRBJ2-1 and V is TRBV5-6; no definite D call. The V gene's germline CDR1 is SGHDT and CDR2 YYEEEE. The CDR3 is made up of 12 amino acids. Trimming shortened V by 2 bases and J by 6 bases, and 6 bases separated the two germline ends. CDR3 loop: CASSFPSNEQFF. The CDR3 DNA is TGTGCCAGCAGCTTCCCATCCAATGAGCAGTTCTTC. The full variable domain, with the rest looked up from reference TRBV5-6 and TRBJ2-1, is DAGVTQSPTHLIKTRGQQVTLRCSPKSGHDTVSWYQQALGQGPQFIFQYYEEEERQRGNFPDRFSGHQFPNYSSELNVNALLLGDSALYLCASSFPSNEQFFGPGTRLTVL.

V and J are TRBV24-1 and TRBJ2-1, with TRBD1 identical over 8 bases. V was clipped by 4 bases and J by 3 bases; unmatched bases: 4. The V gene's germline CDR1 is KGHDR and CDR2 SFDVKD. This CDR3 contains 15 residues. CDR3 residues: CATSEGRGLYNEQFF. In nucleotides, the CDR3 is TGTGCCACCAGTGAGGGCAGGGGGCTCTACAATGAGCAGTTCTTC.

V usage is TRBV5-1 and J usage is TRBJ1-2; D unclear. CDR1 is SGHRS and CDR2 is YFSETQ in the germline V gene. Trimming cost V 3 bases and J 8 bases, with 11 bases left between them. There are 12 residues in the CDR3. CDR3 sequence: CASSSLDGGYTF. CDR3 in DNA: TGCGCCAGCAGCTCATTGGACGGCGGCTACACCTTC.

The CDR3 is CASSLAPQGPSSYNEQFF. CDR3 nucleotides: TGTGCCAGCAGCTTGGCACCACAGGGGCCCTCCTCCTACAATGAGCAGTTCTTC. The V and J genes are TRBV5-6 and TRBJ2-1; 7 positions match TRBD1. J lost 0 bases, V lost 0 bases, and 9 bases had no gene match. CDR3 size: 18 residues. Germline-derived CDR1 and CDR2 are SGHDT and YYEEEE.

The chain combines TRBV7-3 with TRBJ2-1; the match to TRBD1 covers 7 bases. CDR1 is SGHTA, CDR2 FQGTGA, per germline. The CDR3 covers 14 residues. V dropped 4 bases and J dropped 7; count of bases not matched to a gene: 7. CDR3 in DNA: TGTGCCAGCAGCTCCGGGACAGTTTCGAATGAGCAGTTCTTC. Protein: CASSSGTVSNEQFF.